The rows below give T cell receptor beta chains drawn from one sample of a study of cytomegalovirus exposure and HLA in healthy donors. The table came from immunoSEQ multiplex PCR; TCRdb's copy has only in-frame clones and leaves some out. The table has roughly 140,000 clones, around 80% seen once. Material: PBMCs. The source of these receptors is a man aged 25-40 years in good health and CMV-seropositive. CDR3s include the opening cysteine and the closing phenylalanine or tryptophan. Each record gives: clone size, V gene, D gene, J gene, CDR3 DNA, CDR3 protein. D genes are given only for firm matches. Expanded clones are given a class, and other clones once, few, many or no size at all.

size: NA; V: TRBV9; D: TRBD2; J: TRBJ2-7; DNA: TGTGCCAGCAGCGTAAACAGCGGGAGCTCCTACGAGCAGTACTTC; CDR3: CASSVNSGSSYEQYF
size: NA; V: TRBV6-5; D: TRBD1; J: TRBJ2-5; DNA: TGTGCCAGCAGGCGACAGGGGGCTCGCGGAGAGACCCAGTACTTC; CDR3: CASRRQGARGETQYF
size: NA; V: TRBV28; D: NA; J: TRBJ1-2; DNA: TGTGCCAGCAGTTTTGGCAGGGACTATGGCTACACCTTC; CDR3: CASSFGRDYGYTF
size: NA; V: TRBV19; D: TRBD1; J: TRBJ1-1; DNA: TGTGCCAGTAGTACCCGGACAGGGGGGAACACTGAAGCTTTCTTT; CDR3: CASSTRTGGNTEAFF
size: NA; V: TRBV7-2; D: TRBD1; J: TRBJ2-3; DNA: TGTGCCAGCAGCTTAGTTTTGGTCAGGGGGCCTAGCACAGATACGCAGTATTTT; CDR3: CASSLVLVRGPSTDTQYF
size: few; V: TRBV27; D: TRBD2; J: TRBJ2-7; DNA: TGTGCCAGCAGTCCCACTAGCGGGAGACCCCTCGAGCAGTACTTC; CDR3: CASSPTSGRPLEQYF
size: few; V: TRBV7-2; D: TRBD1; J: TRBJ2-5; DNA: TGTGCCAGCAGTCGGACAGGGGACAGGGAGACCCAGTACTTC; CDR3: CASSRTGDRETQYF
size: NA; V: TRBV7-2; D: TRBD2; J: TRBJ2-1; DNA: TGTGCCAGCAGCTTAGGGGGACTAGTGGCTGAGCAGTTCTTC; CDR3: CASSLGGLVAEQFF
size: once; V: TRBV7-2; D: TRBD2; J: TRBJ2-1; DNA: TGTGCCAGCAGCTTATACGGGACTAGCTCCTACAATGAGCAGTTCTTC; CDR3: CASSLYGTSSYNEQFF
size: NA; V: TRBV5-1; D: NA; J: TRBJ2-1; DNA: TGCGCCAGCAGCCCGGGAGAAAGGTACAATGAGCAGTTCTTC; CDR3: CASSPGERYNEQFF
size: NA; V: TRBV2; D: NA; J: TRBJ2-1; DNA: TGTGCCAGCAAGGGGTGGAGCTCCTACAATGAGCAGTTCTTC; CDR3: CASKGWSSYNEQFF
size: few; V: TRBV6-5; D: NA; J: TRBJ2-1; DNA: TGTGCCAGCAGTTACTCTGGAGGAGGGGCCTACAATGAGCAGTTCTTC; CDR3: CASSYSGGGAYNEQFF
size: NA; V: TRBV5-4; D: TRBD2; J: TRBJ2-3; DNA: TGTGCCGGCACTAGCGGGGGGGCTACAGATACGCAGTATTTT; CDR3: CAGTSGGATDTQYF
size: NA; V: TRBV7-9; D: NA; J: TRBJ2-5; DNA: TGTGCCAGCAGCTTAGGGTCGCTAGCCCAGGAGACCCAGTACTTC; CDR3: CASSLGSLAQETQYF
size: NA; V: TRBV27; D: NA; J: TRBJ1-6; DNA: TGTGCCAGCAGTGGGTCCGACTCTCAAGTCTCACCCCTCCACTTT; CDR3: CASSGSDSQVSPLHF
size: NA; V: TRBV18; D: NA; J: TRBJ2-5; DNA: TGTGCCAGCTCACCCTGGGGGGTTCAAGAGACCCAGTACTTC; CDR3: CASSPWGVQETQYF
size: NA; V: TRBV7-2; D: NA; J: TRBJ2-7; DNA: TGTGCCAGCAGCATACAGACAGGTGGCTACGAGCAGTACTTC; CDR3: CASSIQTGGYEQYF
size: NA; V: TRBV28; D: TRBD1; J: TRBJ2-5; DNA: TGTGCCAGCAGTAGATGGACAGGGGCCATCCAAGAGACCCAGTACTTC; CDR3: CASSRWTGAIQETQYF
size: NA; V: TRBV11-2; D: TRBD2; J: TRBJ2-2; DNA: TGTGCCAGCAGAGCTCTTAGCGGGGTCCCGAACACCGGGGAGCTGTTTTTT; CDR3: CASRALSGVPNTGELFF
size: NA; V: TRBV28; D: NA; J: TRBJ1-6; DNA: TGTGCCAGCAGTTTATACAGGGATAATTCACCCCTCCACTTT; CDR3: CASSLYRDNSPLHF
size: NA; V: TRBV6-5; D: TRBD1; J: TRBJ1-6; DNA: TGTGCCAGCAGGGGGACAGGCGATAATTCACCCCTCCACTTT; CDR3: CASRGTGDNSPLHF
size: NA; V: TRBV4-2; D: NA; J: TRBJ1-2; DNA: TGTGCCAGCAGCCAAGAACGTGTGCGTGGCTACACCTTC; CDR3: CASSQERVRGYTF
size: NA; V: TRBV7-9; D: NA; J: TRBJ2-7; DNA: TGTGCCAGCAGCTCCCCCGGGAGAGACTACGAGCAGTACTTC; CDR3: CASSSPGRDYEQYF
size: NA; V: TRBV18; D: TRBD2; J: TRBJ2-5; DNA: TGTGCCAGCTCACCAATTTACGGGGGGGCCGAAGAGACCCAGTACTTC; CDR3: CASSPIYGGAEETQYF
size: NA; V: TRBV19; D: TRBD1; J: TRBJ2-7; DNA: TGTGCCAGTAGTATCGGGACAGGGGGCACCGAGCAGTACTTC; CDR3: CASSIGTGGTEQYF
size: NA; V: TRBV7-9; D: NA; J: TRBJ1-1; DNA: TGTGCCAGCAGTCTCAACGTAGACAACGCTGAAGCTTTCTTT; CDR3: CASSLNVDNAEAFF
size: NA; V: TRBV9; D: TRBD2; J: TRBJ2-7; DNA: TGTGCCAGCAGCCTCCTCGGTGGGAGGGGTCTTTGGGAGCAGTACTTC; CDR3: CASSLLGGRGLWEQYF
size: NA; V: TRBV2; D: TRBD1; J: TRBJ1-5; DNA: TGTGCCAGCTCGCCAAGCGCAGGGGGCGGTCAGCCCCAGCATTTT; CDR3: CASSPSAGGGQPQHF
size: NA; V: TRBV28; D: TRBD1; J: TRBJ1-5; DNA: TGTGCCAGCAGTTTAGTACAGGGGAATCAGCCCCAGCATTTT; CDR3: CASSLVQGNQPQHF
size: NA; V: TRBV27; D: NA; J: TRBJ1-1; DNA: TGTGCCAGCAGTTTATATCCAGGTATGAACACTGAAGCTTTCTTT; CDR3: CASSLYPGMNTEAFF
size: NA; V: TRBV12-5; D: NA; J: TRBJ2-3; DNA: TGTGCTAGTGGTTCAGGGGGCACAGATACGCAGTATTTT; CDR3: CASGSGGTDTQYF
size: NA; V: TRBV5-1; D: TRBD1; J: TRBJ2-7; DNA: TGCGCCAGCACGGGACAGGCCTACGAGCAGTACTTC; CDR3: CASTGQAYEQYF
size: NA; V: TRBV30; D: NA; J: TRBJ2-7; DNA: TGTGCCTGGAACCGAGTAGGGGCAGGGCGGGGCGAGCAGTACTTC; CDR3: CAWNRVGAGRGEQYF
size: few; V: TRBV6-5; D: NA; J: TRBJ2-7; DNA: TGTGCCAGCAGAGAAGACATGACCTACGAGCAGTACTTC; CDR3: CASREDMTYEQYF
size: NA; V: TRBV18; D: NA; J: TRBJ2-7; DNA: TGTGCCAGCTCACCAGGGGCACTCCCCTCCTACGAGCAGTACTTC; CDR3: CASSPGALPSYEQYF
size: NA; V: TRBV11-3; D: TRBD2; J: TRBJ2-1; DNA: TGTGCCAGCAGCTTAGACCCAGGGCGGGGGGGCCCGTACAATGAGCAGTTCTTC; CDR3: CASSLDPGRGGPYNEQFF
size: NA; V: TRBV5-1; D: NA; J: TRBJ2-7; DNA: TGCGCCAGCAGCCAAGGACAGCAATACTACGAGCAGTACTTC; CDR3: CASSQGQQYYEQYF
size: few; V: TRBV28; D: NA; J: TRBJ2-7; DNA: TGTGCCAGCAGTTTAGTCGGGGAAAGGGACGAGCAGTACTTC; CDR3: CASSLVGERDEQYF